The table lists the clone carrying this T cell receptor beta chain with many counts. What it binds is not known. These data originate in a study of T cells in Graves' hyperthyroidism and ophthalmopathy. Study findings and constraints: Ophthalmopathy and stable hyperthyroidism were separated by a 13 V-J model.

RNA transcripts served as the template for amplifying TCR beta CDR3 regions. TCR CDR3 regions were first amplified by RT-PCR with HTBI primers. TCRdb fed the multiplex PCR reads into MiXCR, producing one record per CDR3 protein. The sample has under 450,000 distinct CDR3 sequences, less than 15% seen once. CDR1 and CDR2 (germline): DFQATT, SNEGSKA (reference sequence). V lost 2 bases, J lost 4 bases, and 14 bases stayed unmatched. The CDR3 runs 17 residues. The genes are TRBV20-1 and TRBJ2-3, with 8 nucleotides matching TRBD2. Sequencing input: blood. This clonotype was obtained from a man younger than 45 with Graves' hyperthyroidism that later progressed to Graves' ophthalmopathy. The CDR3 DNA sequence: TGCAGTGCTAGACCGTCTCGGGGGGGGGGCAACGCAGATACGCAGTATTTT. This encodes CSARPSRGGGNADTQYF.